A selection of T cell receptor beta chains follows, all from one sample in a study of T cells in Graves' hyperthyroidism and ophthalmopathy. MiXCR, run by TCRdb on the multiplex PCR reads, gives a single entry per CDR3 protein. The sample contains fewer than 350,000 distinct CDR3 sequences, about 14% of which appear only once. Sequencing was done on a sample of blood. Receptor source: a woman younger than 45 with Graves' hyperthyroidism that later progressed to Graves' ophthalmopathy. CDR3s leave out the opening cysteine and the closing phenylalanine or tryptophan.

>TRBJ2-7|TRBV20-1
SATSLDEQY
>TRBJ1-2|TRBV29-1
SVERRGPDGYT
>TRBJ1-2|TRBV27
ASSLYRSANYGYT
>TRBJ1-3|TRBV3-1
ASSRTGSGNTIY
>TRBJ1-6|TRBV6-9
ASSFSRQGDSPLH
>TRBJ2-7|TRBV5-5
ASSPTGAHYEQY
>TRBJ2-1|TRBV6-4
ASSDSGWDEQF
>TRBJ1-5|TRBV10-2
ASSDPGKGFSNQPQH
>TRBJ2-3|TRBV20-1
SANRGMTDTQY
>TRBJ2-7|TRBV7-2
ASSPDRSYEQY
>TRBJ2-7|TRBV6-1
ASSVRTGAYEQY
>TRBJ2-7|TRBV18
ASSPPGTSGTYEQY
>TRBJ2-1|TRBV20-1
SARESGSFDEQF
>TRBJ2-5|TRBV7-6
ASSLLVEVVETQY
>TRBJ1-5|TRBV4-1
ASSQGWWGNQPQH